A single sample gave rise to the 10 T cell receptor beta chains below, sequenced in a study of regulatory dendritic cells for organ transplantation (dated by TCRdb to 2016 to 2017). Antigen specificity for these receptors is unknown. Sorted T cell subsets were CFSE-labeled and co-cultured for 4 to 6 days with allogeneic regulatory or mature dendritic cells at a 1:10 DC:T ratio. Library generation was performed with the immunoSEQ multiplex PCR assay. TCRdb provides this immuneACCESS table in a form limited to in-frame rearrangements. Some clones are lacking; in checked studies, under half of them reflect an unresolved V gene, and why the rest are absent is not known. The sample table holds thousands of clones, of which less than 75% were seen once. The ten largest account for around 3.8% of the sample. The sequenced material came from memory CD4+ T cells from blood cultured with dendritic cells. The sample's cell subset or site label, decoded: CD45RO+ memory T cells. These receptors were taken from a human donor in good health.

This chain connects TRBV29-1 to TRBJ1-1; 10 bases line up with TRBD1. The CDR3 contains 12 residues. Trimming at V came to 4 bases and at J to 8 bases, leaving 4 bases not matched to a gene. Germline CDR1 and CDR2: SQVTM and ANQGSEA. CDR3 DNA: TGCAGCGTTGGACAGGGGGCCCAGGAAGCTTTCTTT. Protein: CSVGQGAQEAFF.

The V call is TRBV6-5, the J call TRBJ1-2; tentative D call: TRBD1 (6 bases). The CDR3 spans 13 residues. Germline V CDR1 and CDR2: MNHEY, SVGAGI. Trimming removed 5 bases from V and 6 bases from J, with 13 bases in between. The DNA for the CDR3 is TGTGCCAGCAGTATTACAGGGCACCATGGCTACACCTTC. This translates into CASSITGHHGYTF.

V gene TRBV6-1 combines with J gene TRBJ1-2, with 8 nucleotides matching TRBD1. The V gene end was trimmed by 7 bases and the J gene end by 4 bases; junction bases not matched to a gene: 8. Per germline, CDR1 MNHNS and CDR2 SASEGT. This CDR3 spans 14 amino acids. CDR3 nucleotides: TGTGCCAGCACGAGGACAGGGACGGGCTATGGCTACACCTTC. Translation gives CASTRTGTGYGYTF.

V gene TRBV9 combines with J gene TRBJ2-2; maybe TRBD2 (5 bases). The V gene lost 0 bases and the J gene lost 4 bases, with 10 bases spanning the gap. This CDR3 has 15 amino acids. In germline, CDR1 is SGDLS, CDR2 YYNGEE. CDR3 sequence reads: CASSVEGLGTGELFF. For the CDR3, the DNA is TGTGCCAGCAGCGTAGAAGGACTTGGCACCGGGGAGCTGTTTTTT.

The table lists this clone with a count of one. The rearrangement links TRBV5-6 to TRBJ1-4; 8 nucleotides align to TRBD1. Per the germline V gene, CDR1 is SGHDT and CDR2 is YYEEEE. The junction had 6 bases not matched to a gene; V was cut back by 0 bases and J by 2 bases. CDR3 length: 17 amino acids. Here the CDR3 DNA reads TGTGCCAGCAGCTTGGAACCGGGACAGGTTACTAATGAAAAACTGTTTTTT. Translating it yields CASSLEPGQVTNEKLFF.

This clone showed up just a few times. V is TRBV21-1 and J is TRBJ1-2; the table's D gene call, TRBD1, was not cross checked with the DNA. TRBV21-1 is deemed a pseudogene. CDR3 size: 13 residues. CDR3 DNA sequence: TGTGCCAGCAGCACAACAGGGGGCGACGGCTACACCTTC. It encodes CASSTTGGDGYTF.

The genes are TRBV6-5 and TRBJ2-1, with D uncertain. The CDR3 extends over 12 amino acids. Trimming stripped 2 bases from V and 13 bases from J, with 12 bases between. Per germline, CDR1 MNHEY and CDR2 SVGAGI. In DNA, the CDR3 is TGTGCCAGCAGTTACGGCTTTGCTTCTCAGTTCTTC. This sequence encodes CASSYGFASQFF.

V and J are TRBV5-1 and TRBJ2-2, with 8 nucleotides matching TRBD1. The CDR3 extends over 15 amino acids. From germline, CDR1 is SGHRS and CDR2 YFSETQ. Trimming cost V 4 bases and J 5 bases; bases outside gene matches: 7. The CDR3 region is CASSPSTGDTGELFF. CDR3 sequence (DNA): TGCGCCAGCAGCCCCTCGACAGGGGATACCGGGGAGCTGTTTTTT.

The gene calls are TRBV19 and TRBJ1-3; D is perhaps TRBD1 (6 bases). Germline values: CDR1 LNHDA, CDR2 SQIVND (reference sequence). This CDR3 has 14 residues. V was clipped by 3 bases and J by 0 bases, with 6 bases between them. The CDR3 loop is CASSIRGSGNTIYF. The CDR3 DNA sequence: TGTGCCAGTAGTATCAGGGGCTCTGGAAACACCATATATTTT.

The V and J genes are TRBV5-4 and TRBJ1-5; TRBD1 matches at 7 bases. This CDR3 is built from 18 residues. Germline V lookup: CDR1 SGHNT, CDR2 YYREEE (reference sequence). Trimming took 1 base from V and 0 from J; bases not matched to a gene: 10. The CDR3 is CASSLKGLQGLSNQPQHF. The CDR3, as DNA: TGTGCCAGCAGCTTGAAGGGATTACAGGGGCTTAGCAATCAGCCCCAGCATTTT. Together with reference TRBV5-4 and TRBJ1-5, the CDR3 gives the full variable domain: ETGVTQSPTHLIKTRGQQVTLRCSSQSGHNTVSWYQQALGQGPQFIFQYYREEENGRGNFPPRFSGLQFPNYSSELNVNALELDDSALYLCASSLKGLQGLSNQPQHFGDGTRLSIL.